Presented here are 8 T cell receptor beta chains from one specimen sequenced in a study of shared clonotypes between healthy human individuals. The assay was immunoSEQ multiplex PCR, and TCRdb's table has in-frame clones only and misses some. Here the sample spans 1.5 million to 2.5 million clones, just under 95% being singletons. Selected positively for CCR7 and CD45RO-negative, naive CD8 cells excluded terminally differentiated effector memory CD45RA+ cells. The sequenced sample was naive CD8+ T cells sorted from blood. These receptors came from a man aged 18 to 29 in good health.

The genes are TRBV19 and TRBJ1-1; D remains ambiguous. The CDR3 sequence is 14 residues long. V was trimmed by 6 bases and J by 6 bases, leaving 17 bases between them. The germline V gene encodes CDR1 LNHDA and CDR2 SQIVND (reference sequence). Here the CDR3 DNA reads TGTGCCAGTAGCCAAACCGATGGAGACGCTGAAGCTTTCTTT. Encoded protein: CASSQTDGDAEAFF.

The chain employs TRBV30 and TRBJ1-1; maybe TRBD1 (5 bases). CDR1 and CDR2 (germline): GTSNPN, SVGIG (reference sequence). V was cut by 3 bases and J by 2 bases, with 13 bases left in between. This CDR3 comprises 14 residues. CDR3 DNA sequence: TGTGCCTGGAGCCCCCGGGGCCTTAACACTGAAGCTTTCTTT. Encoded protein: CAWSPRGLNTEAFF.

Notes on this clone: Additional DNA sequences in this sample encode the identical CDR3. This chain links TRBV10-1 with TRBJ2-3; D is perhaps TRBD1 or TRBD2 (5 bases each). Germline V gene sequence: CDR1 WNHNN, CDR2 SYGVQD (reference sequence). The V end was cut by 0 bases, the J end by 1 base, with 8 bases between. The CDR3 is 15 amino acids. The CDR3 protein is CASSESQGGTDTQYF. CDR3 sequence (DNA): TGCGCCAGCAGTGAGTCCCAGGGAGGCACAGATACGCAGTATTTT.

The chain links TRBV27 to TRBJ1-4; D is perhaps TRBD1 (5 bases). Trimming cost V 1 base and J 8 bases, with 8 bases left between them. Germline V gene data show CDR1 as MNHEY and CDR2 as SMNVEV (reference sequence). The CDR3 consists of 13 residues. The CDR3: CASSLWGGEKLFF. CDR3 coding DNA: TGTGCCAGCAGTTTATGGGGCGGAGAAAAACTGTTTTTT.

The chain uses TRBV4-2 and TRBJ2-7; D not certain. V was shortened by 0 bases and J by 2 bases, with 8 bases between the two germline ends. Germline V gene data show CDR1 as LGHNA and CDR2 as YNFKEQ. The CDR3 runs to 14 residues. CDR3 in amino acids: CASSQDGRPYEQYF. The CDR3 DNA sequence: TGTGCCAGCAGCCAAGATGGACGCCCCTACGAGCAGTACTTC.

This chain connects TRBV15 to TRBJ2-7; the D is unclear. Germline V gives CDR1 LNHNV, CDR2 YYDKDF (reference sequence). The CDR3 loop spans 14 amino acids. V was trimmed by 0 bases and J by 0 bases, leaving 6 bases between them. The CDR3 region is CATSRDGSSYEQYF. DNA for the CDR3: TGTGCCACCAGCAGAGACGGTAGCTCCTACGAGCAGTACTTC.

The V gene is TRBV19, the J gene TRBJ2-7; 8 bases match TRBD1. The CDR3 has 14 residues. Germline CDR1 reads LNHDA; CDR2 reads SQIVND (reference sequence). V lost 6 bases and J lost 5; bases outside the gene matches: 9. This chain's CDR3 is CASSPDRDNDEQYF. The CDR3 DNA sequence: TGTGCCAGTAGCCCGGACAGGGATAATGACGAGCAGTACTTC.

Notes on this clone: Other DNA sequences in the sample encode the same CDR3. This chain joins TRBV9 and TRBJ2-7; weak D call: TRBD1 (5 bases). The CDR3 length is 14 residues. V shed 2 bases and J shed 0 bases, with 9 bases lying between them. The V gene's germline CDR1 is SGDLS and CDR2 YYNGEE. The CDR3 is CASSVGQSSYEQYF. The DNA for the CDR3 is TGTGCCAGCAGCGTCGGACAAAGCTCCTACGAGCAGTACTTC.